Listed below are T cell receptor beta chains from one sample, sequenced in a study of persistence of HIV-infected CD4 T cells. These TCRs' antigens remain unknown. The assay was immunoSEQ multiplex PCR, and TCRdb's table has in-frame clones only and misses some. The sample includes about 36,000 clones, over 65% seen only once; the top ten take roughly 5.6%. Sequenced here: cultured CD4+ T cells from PBMCs, sampled from a patient who received antiretroviral therapy. These receptors all stem from an adult with HIV. The donor label of this sample is uncertain. Both conserved end residues are part of each CDR3. The D gene is left open where the match is weak. Expanded clones are given a class, and other clones once, few, many or no size at all.

V	J	size	D	DNA	CDR3
TRBV24-1	TRBJ2-2	-	TRBD1	TGTGCCACCACACAGGGGGCCGACACCGGGGAGCTGTTTTTT	CATTQGADTGELFF
TRBV19	TRBJ1-1	-	TRBD1	TGTGCCAGTAGTAACCGGGACAGGGTAATCCCTTCTGAAGCTTTCTTT	CASSNRDRVIPSEAFF
TRBV2	TRBJ1-1	-	-	TGTGCCAGCATTCGTGATGGCCCCGGCTGGACTGAAGCTTTCTTT	CASIRDGPGWTEAFF
TRBV28	TRBJ1-5	-	-	TGTGCCAGCAGTCCCCCCGGGTCCCCCCAGCATTTT	CASSPPGSPQHF
TRBV18	TRBJ1-4	-	-	TGTGCCAGCTCACCTCCGGGACCCCTTCAGGGACTGTTTTTT	CASSPPGPLQGLFF
TRBV6-4	TRBJ2-3	-	TRBD2	TGTGCCAGCAGTGAGCTAGCGGCTTCCGGCGCAGATACGCAGTATTTT	CASSELAASGADTQYF
TRBV7-2	TRBJ2-1	once	-	TGTGCCAGCAGCTTCGCTACACTTAACAATGAGCAGTTCTTC	CASSFATLNNEQFF
TRBV7-7	TRBJ2-7	-	-	TGTGCCAGCAGCCTGACGTTTGGTCCGGGCTACGAGCAGTACTTC	CASSLTFGPGYEQYF
TRBV6-5	TRBJ1-2	-	-	TGTGCCAGCAGTTATCGGGCAGGGGATGGCTACACCTTC	CASSYRAGDGYTF
TRBV19	TRBJ1-5	-	-	TGTGCCATACTAACAGGGAGCAATCAGCCCCAGCATTTT	CAILTGSNQPQHF
TRBV23-1	TRBJ2-2	-	TRBD1	TGCGCCAGCAGTCCTGGACAGGGCTCGAACACCGGGGAGCTGTTTTTT	CASSPGQGSNTGELFF
TRBV1	TRBJ2-7	-	-	TGCACCAGCAGCCCCTACTATTACGAGCAGTACTTC	CTSSPYYYEQYF
TRBV15	TRBJ2-2	-	TRBD2	TGTGCCACCAGCAGGCGGGGGACCACCGGGGAGCTGTTTTTT	CATSRRGTTGELFF
TRBV2	TRBJ2-5	-	-	TGTGCCAGCAGTGCCGACGGGCCCCGAAGGGAGACCCAGTACTTC	CASSADGPRRETQYF
TRBV19	TRBJ2-2	once	-	TGTGCCAGTAGCTTAGGTTGGACCGGGGAGCTGTTTTTT	CASSLGWTGELFF
TRBV18	TRBJ1-2	-	-	TGTGCCAGCTCACCAAGGCCCCAAGGGGAGGTGCATGGCTACACCTTC	CASSPRPQGEVHGYTF
TRBV4-1	TRBJ2-2	-	-	TGCGCCAGCAGCCAAGATTTAGGAGGGTTTAACACCGGGGAGCTGTTTTTT	CASSQDLGGFNTGELFF
TRBV7-3	TRBJ2-1	once	-	TGTGCCAGCAGCTTTACAACAGCGTGGGGCTCCTACAATGAGCAGTTCTTC	CASSFTTAWGSYNEQFF
TRBV7-8	TRBJ2-2	-	-	TGTGCCAGCAGAGTTGTAAAGGGGAACACCGGGGAGCTGTTTTTT	CASRVVKGNTGELFF
TRBV7-2	TRBJ2-2	-	-	TGTGCCAGCAGCTTAGTGGGGTTCACCGGGGAGCTGTTTTTT	CASSLVGFTGELFF
TRBV3-1/TRBV3-2	TRBJ1-6	-	TRBD1	TGTGCCAGCAGCCAGGGATCCCCGGGACAGACCGATAATTCACCCCTCCACTTT	CASSQGSPGQTDNSPLHF
TRBV5-1	TRBJ1-4	-	TRBD1	TGCGCCAGCAGCCCAAGGACAGGGAAAGAAAAACTGTTTTTT	CASSPRTGKEKLFF
TRBV19	TRBJ1-5	-	-	TGTGCCAGTAGTATAGGGCAGGGGATAAGGAATCAGCCCCAGCATTTT	CASSIGQGIRNQPQHF
TRBV29-1	TRBJ2-6	-	TRBD1	TGCAGCGTTGAGACAGGGGAGACTGGGGCCAACGTCCTGACTTTC	CSVETGETGANVLTF
TRBV19	TRBJ2-3	-	-	TGTGCCAGTAGTCCCGACTACTCAGATACGCAGTATTTT	CASSPDYSDTQYF
TRBV5-1	TRBJ2-7	-	-	TGCGCCAGCAGCTTGGAAGGCAGGGGTTTAGAGCAGTACTTC	CASSLEGRGLEQYF
TRBV5-1	TRBJ1-2	-	TRBD1	TGCGCCAGCAGCTTGGGCGACAGGGCCTATGGCTACACCTTC	CASSLGDRAYGYTF
TRBV12-3/TRBV12-4	TRBJ1-1	-	-	TGTGCCAGCAGTTCGACAGGGAACACTGAAGCTTTCTTT	CASSSTGNTEAFF
TRBV28	TRBJ2-7	-	-	TGTGCCAGCAGGGGGGGAGGTTTCTCCTACGAGCAGTACTTC	CASRGGGFSYEQYF
TRBV28	TRBJ2-5	-	-	TGTGCCAGCAGTTTCGCCCCGTGGGGTCTTGGGGGCCAAGAGACCCAGTACTTC	CASSFAPWGLGGQETQYF
TRBV12-3/TRBV12-4	TRBJ1-5	-	-	TGTGCCAGCAGACCCAGGGGATATCAGCCCCAGCATTTT	CASRPRGYQPQHF
TRBV7-8	TRBJ2-1	medium-sized	TRBD2	TGTGCCAGCAGCCCCCGGAGCGGGGGGGGTTGGGAGCAGTTCTTC	CASSPRSGGGWEQFF
TRBV3-1/TRBV3-2	TRBJ2-1	-	TRBD2	TGTGCCAGCAGCCAAGTTCCGGGGGGGCTTGTTAACTCCTACAATGAGCAGTTCTTC	CASSQVPGGLVNSYNEQFF
TRBV3-1/TRBV3-2	TRBJ2-1	few	-	TGTGCCAGCAGCCAAGACCCGGCATGGGGTAGGCCGAGGGATGAGCAGTTCTTC	CASSQDPAWGRPRDEQFF
TRBV19	TRBJ1-4	-	-	TGTGCCAGTAGTATAGATAGGAGCAGCGGAGAAAAACTGTTTTTT	CASSIDRSSGEKLFF
TRBV7-3	TRBJ1-1	once	TRBD1	TGTGCCAGCAGCCCCCGTCGATTGGAGGGGGCAAGAACTGAAGCTTTCTTT	CASSPRRLEGARTEAFF
TRBV5-1	TRBJ1-2	-	-	TGCGCCAGCAGCCCCGGGACGGATGGCTACACCTTC	CASSPGTDGYTF
TRBV28	TRBJ2-7	-	TRBD1	TGTGCCAGCAGAAAGATTTTGACAGGGGATCTTGGCGAGCAGTACTTC	CASRKILTGDLGEQYF
TRBV12-3/TRBV12-4	TRBJ2-7	-	TRBD2	TGTGCCAGTAGGACTAGCGGGGGCTACGAGCAGTACTTC	CASRTSGGYEQYF
TRBV3-1/TRBV3-2	TRBJ2-7	-	-	TGTGCCAGCAGCCGGTCAGATTCCTACGAGCAGTACTTC	CASSRSDSYEQYF
TRBV3-1/TRBV3-2	TRBJ1-2	-	-	TGTGCCAGCAGCCAAGAATCCAGCGGGTTGGGCTACACCTTC	CASSQESSGLGYTF
TRBV3-1/TRBV3-2	TRBJ2-3	-	-	TGTGCCAGCAGCCAAGATAGGCATACGCAGTATTTT	CASSQDRHTQYF
TRBV7-2	TRBJ1-1	-	-	TGTGCCAGCAGCTTAGCGTCAGGAAGGAACACTGAAGCTTTCTTT	CASSLASGRNTEAFF
TRBV5-1	TRBJ1-2	-	TRBD1	TGCGCCAGCAGCTTAACCCCGGGACAGGGTCATGGCTACACCTTC	CASSLTPGQGHGYTF
TRBV10-1	TRBJ2-2	few	-	TGCGCCAGCAGTGCCCCCCAATCCTCCGGGGAGCTGTTTTTT	CASSAPQSSGELFF
TRBV28	TRBJ2-1	-	TRBD2	TGTGCCAGCAATCAGGCGGGGGGCAGAGTAAATGAGCAGTTCTTC	CASNQAGGRVNEQFF
TRBV7-8	TRBJ2-2	-	TRBD1	TGTGCCAGCAGCTTCAGGCCGATGCAGGGGGTGGTCACCGGGGAGCTGTTTTTT	CASSFRPMQGVVTGELFF
TRBV9	TRBJ1-1	-	-	TGTGCCAGCAGGAGATATCCGGGACAACTAACTGAAGCTTTCTTT	CASRRYPGQLTEAFF
TRBV4-1	TRBJ1-5	-	-	TGCGCCAGCAGCCAGACCCCAAGTTATAGCAATCAGCCCCAGCATTTT	CASSQTPSYSNQPQHF
TRBV7-2	TRBJ2-7	-	TRBD1	TGTGCCAGCAGCCGACAGGGCAACGAGCAGTACTTC	CASSRQGNEQYF
TRBV7-2	TRBJ1-2	few	-	TGTGCCAGCAGCTTAGCCTCCCCCCGGCGGGGTTATGGCTACACCTTC	CASSLASPRRGYGYTF
TRBV29-1	TRBJ2-1	-	TRBD2	TGCAGCGTGCCTAGCGGGGGGGCCTTAGAGCAGTTCTTC	CSVPSGGALEQFF
TRBV5-4	TRBJ1-5	-	TRBD1	TGTGCCAGCAGCCTATCCGGGACAGGGGTCAATCAGCCCCAGCATTTT	CASSLSGTGVNQPQHF
TRBV6-5	TRBJ1-2	-	-	TGTGCCAGCAGTTACTCCGGCAGGAGACATGGCTACACCTTC	CASSYSGRRHGYTF
TRBV7-2	TRBJ1-5	-	-	TGTGCCAGCAGCTTAGCAGTAGGGGCAGGAAATCAGCCCCAGCATTTT	CASSLAVGAGNQPQHF
TRBV2	TRBJ2-6	-	-	TGTGCCAGCAGTGAGCTCGCGGGGAGCTCTGGGGCCAACGTCCTGACTTTC	CASSELAGSSGANVLTF
TRBV11-3	TRBJ2-7	-	-	TGTGCCAGCAGCTTCTTCCCAGGCTCCTACGAGCAGTACTTC	CASSFFPGSYEQYF